This TCR beta chain was retrieved from a study of blood T cell repertoires in COVID-19. Study-wide background: There were acute and convalescent COVID-19 samples, and they came from the United States, Italy and Spain.

Repertoires were generated with immunoSEQ multiplex PCR, while TCRdb's copy carries only in-frame clones and drops some. The sample has 200,000 to 300,000 clones, around 86% seen once. In germline, CDR1 is SEHNR, CDR2 FQNEAQ (reference sequence). This CDR3 has 13 amino acids. In regard to this clone: Germline and junction disagree at one end, which may indicate a read error.

The source is a woman aged 30 to 39 who had recovered from COVID-19. What was sequenced was peripheral blood. V and J are TRBV7-9 and TRBJ2-3, with a tentative D call TRBD2 (5 bases). The CDR3, as DNA: TGTGCCAGCAGCTGGGAGAACACATATACGCAGTATTTT. This codes for CASSWENTYTQYF.